The T cell receptor beta chain under discussion was sequenced for a study of OX40 agonist ivuxolimab in advanced cancers. Study information: The study enrolled dose-escalation patients with hepatocellular carcinoma, melanoma, renal cell or head and neck cancer.

Study-level points and caveats: Circulating CD4+ and CD8+ T cells showed clonal expansion by week 6 at 0.1 to 3.0 mg/kg. In CD8+ T cells, expanded clones were on average more numerous than in CD4+.

TCRdb's copy holds only in-frame clones and misses some; the assay was immunoSEQ multiplex PCR. The sample includes over 8,000 clones, 77% of them seen just once. A word on this clone: What it binds is unknown.

The investigators sampled blood at baseline, at cycle 4 day 1, and at cycle 7 day 1. The starting material was CD4+ or CD8+ T cells sorted from blood, obtained in a trial of the OX40 agonist ivuxolimab. The source is an adult with an advanced solid tumor such as melanoma, head and neck, liver or kidney cancer.

CDR3 in DNA: TGTGCCAGACGAACTAGCGGGAGTTTTAATGAGCAGTTCTTC. It encodes CARRTSGSFNEQFF. The gene calls are TRBV2 and TRBJ2-1, with 11 bases that match TRBD2. Germline trimming cut 9 bases from V and 7 bases from J; bases unmatched to any gene: 8. The CDR3 has 14 amino acids. Germline lookup yields CDR1 SNHLY and CDR2 FYNNEI.